This record covers a single T cell receptor (beta chain). Its target is unknown. This sample stems from a study of siplizumab effects on memory and regulatory T cells. Study-level findings and limits: Neither a naive nor a memory phenotype was assignable to roughly 80-95% of proliferating CD4+ or CD8+ clones.

Per germline, CDR1 SGHVS and CDR2 FQNEAQ. V lost 0 bases and J lost 5, with 13 bases in between. The length of the CDR3 is 15 residues. Data came from immunoSEQ multiplex PCR; TCRdb stores just in-frame clones and leaves some out. In the table there are roughly 120,000 clones, about 95% of which are singletons. The source of this sequence is a human donor in good health. The chain joins TRBV7-8 to TRBJ2-5; a weak D match, TRBD2 (5 bases). The sequenced material came from non-Treg CD4+ T cells sorted from blood. The chain's CDR3 is CASSLATLGRETQYF. CDR3 coding DNA: TGTGCCAGCAGCTTAGCTACACTAGGGCGGGAGACCCAGTACTTC.